This TCR beta chain was retrieved from a study of blood T cell repertoires in COVID-19 (dated by TCRdb to 2018 to 2021). Context from the whole study: Collaborator samples came from the United States, Italy and Spain and covered acute and convalescent phases of COVID-19. Sample metadata almost always included a de-identified subject ID, COVID-19 status, age in years and sex. Where available, HLA class I and class II types were obtained from metadata supplied by the sample provider rather than from assay-based typing. The samples were drawn from two sources: the first 160 participants of the ongoing ImmuneRACE study, and 950 to 1,500 subjects contributed by 6 global collaborators. Deeply sampled blood TCRbeta repertoires from subjects exposed to, actively infected with, or recovered from COVID-19 were included in the dataset. The prospective study material was composed of cDNA or gDNA derived from T cells, B-cell-depleted T cells, or PBMCs. The repertoires were released in a freely available public database intended as a resource for research on the immune response to SARS-CoV-2. Paper-wide results and their limitations: The amount of clinical and demographic metadata varied by source and participant and was provided uncurated.

TCRbeta CDR3 regions were amplified from genomic DNA using the immunoSEQ Assay, a bias-controlled multiplex PCR. The study's processing was this. Nucleated cell counts per sample were estimated from amplification of reference gene primers within the assay. Sequence reads were collapsed and filtered to measure the absolute abundance of every unique TCRbeta CDR3 rearrangement. Productive Simpson clonality was computed per sample as the square root of Simpson's diversity index over productive rearrangements. TCRdb obtained this table from immuneACCESS and retained in-frame rearrangements with V and J assigned. These tables miss some clones; where compared with another copy, unresolved V genes account for less than half of the shortfall, and the remainder is unexplained. V and J calls and clone size are those listed in that table; D and trimming were worked out from the DNA. The sample yields about 150,000 clones; 80% to 85% were counted once. The top ten clones comprise roughly 4.9% of the sample.

Comments on this clone: No cognate antigen has been identified for it. No base-level quality is on record; no much larger clone is a single base apart.

Enrolling through a virtual design, the prospective study's participants ranged in age from about 18 to 89 years and lived across some 22 United States geographic areas. To assign participants to cohorts, the prospective study relied on clinical history that participants themselves reported in a screening survey and a study questionnaire. Exposed participants had been in contact, within 2 weeks of entering the study, with a person who had a PCR-confirmed or clinician-diagnosed case of COVID-19. Each participant in the prospective study had whole blood, serum and a nasopharyngeal or oropharyngeal swab collected by mobile phlebotomists. Additional blood draws and questionnaires over an approximately two-month period could optionally be provided by prospective study participants. Blood samples from the prospective study were shipped frozen or at room temperature prior to DNA extraction. The source material was PBMCs or T cells enriched from blood (not recorded which). This TCR was sampled from a man aged 70 or older who had been exposed to COVID-19.

The CDR3 in this case is CASSANQGLGGELFF. The DNA is TGTGCCAGCAGCGCGAATCAGGGTTTGGGCGGGGAGCTGTTTTTT. The chain links TRBV9 with TRBJ2-2; TRBD1 is perhaps the D gene, given 5 matching bases. The junction carries 16 bases between V and J, which are trimmed by 3 bases and 7 bases respectively. The germline V gene supplies CDR1 SGDLS and CDR2 YYNGEE. From its cysteine to its phenylalanine, the CDR3 spans 15 amino acids. The kept DNA is CDR3 alone, 45 bases in frame from the first base.